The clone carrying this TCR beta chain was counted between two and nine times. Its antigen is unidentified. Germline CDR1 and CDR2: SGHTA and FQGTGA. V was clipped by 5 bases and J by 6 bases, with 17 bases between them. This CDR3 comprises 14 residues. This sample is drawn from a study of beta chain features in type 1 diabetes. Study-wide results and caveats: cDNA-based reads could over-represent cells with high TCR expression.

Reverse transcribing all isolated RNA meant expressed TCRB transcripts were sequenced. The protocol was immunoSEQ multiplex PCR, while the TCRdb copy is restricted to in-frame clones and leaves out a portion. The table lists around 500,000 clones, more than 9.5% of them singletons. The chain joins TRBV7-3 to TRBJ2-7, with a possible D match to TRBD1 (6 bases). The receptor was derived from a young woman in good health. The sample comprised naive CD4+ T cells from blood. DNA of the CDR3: TGTGCCAGCAGCGCGCCGGGAAAGACAGGCGAGCAGTACTTC. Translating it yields CASSAPGKTGEQYF.